Below, 32 T cell receptor beta chains from the same sample are listed, as sequenced in a study of CD8+ T cells in alopecia areata. Isolated RNA was reverse transcribed into cDNA used as the sequencing template. Libraries were prepared by immunoSEQ multiplex PCR; TCRdb keeps only in-frame clonotypes and omits some of them. The repertoire has 75,000 to 100,000 clones, 35% to 50% of them found once; the top ten carry about 0.79%. The sequenced sample consisted of CD4+ T cells sorted from blood. The receptor source for this set is a human donor with alopecia areata.

This sequence joins TRBV5-4 and TRBJ1-2; D may be TRBD1 (6 bases). V was cut by 0 bases and J by 6 bases, with 9 bases left in between. Germline assignment: CDR1 SGHNT and CDR2 YYREEE (reference sequence). This CDR3 has 13 residues. CDR3 protein: CASSLVAGDGYTF. The CDR3 DNA sequence: TGTGCCAGCAGCTTGGTGGCAGGGGATGGCTACACCTTC. The full variable domain, its missing parts supplied by reference TRBV5-4 and TRBJ1-2, is ETGVTQSPTHLIKTRGQQVTLRCSSQSGHNTVSWYQQALGQGPQFIFQYYREEENGRGNFPPRFSGLQFPNYSSELNVNALELDDSALYLCASSLVAGDGYTFGSGTRLTVV.

The rearrangement links TRBV6-5 to TRBJ2-3, with TRBD2 matching over 9 bases. The germline CDR1 and CDR2 sequences are MNHEY and SVGAGI. There are 16 residues in the CDR3. The V gene end was trimmed by 0 bases and the J gene end by 8 bases; junction bases not matched to a gene: 9. CDR3 loop: CASSYSGGLASLTQYF. CDR3 DNA: TGTGCCAGCAGTTACTCGGGGGGACTAGCCTCCCTTACGCAGTATTTT.

The V and J genes are TRBV2 and TRBJ2-1, with D possibly being TRBD1 (5 bases). Germline V CDR1 and CDR2: SNHLY, FYNNEI. The germline V and J ends were trimmed by 3 bases and 0 bases, with 12 bases remaining between them. The CDR3 is 16 amino acids. The CDR3 is CASSESGFSSYNEQFF. The DNA of the CDR3 is TGTGCCAGCAGTGAGTCAGGGTTTAGCTCCTACAATGAGCAGTTCTTC.

The chain uses TRBV7-2 and TRBJ2-3; D uncertain. The CDR3 consists of 12 residues. V was pared by 2 bases and J by 4 bases, with 4 bases between. Germline CDR1 SGHTA, CDR2 FQGNSA. CDR3 DNA sequence: TGTGCCAGCAGCTTATATGCAGATACGCAGTATTTT. This encodes CASSLYADTQYF.

This chain links TRBV30 with TRBJ2-2; maybe TRBD2 (6 bases). The CDR3 covers 13 residues. Germline V gene sequence: CDR1 GTSNPN, CDR2 SVGIG (reference sequence). V lost 3 bases and J 7 bases, leaving 12 bases between the germline ends. CDR3: CAWSASASGELFF. The CDR3 DNA follows: TGTGCCTGGAGCGCTAGCGCGAGCGGGGAGCTGTTTTTT.

The chain uses TRBV4-1 and TRBJ2-7; 13 bases map to TRBD2. CDR3 length: 17 residues. CDR1 MGHRA and CDR2 YSYEKL come from the germline V gene. The trim removed 4 bases at V and 4 bases at J, leaving 10 bases unmatched. CDR3: CASSLAGTSGTLYEQYF. The CDR3 bases are TGCGCCAGCAGCCTTGCCGGGACTAGCGGGACACTGTACGAGCAGTACTTC.

The V gene is TRBV7-9, the J gene TRBJ1-6; 8 bases line up with TRBD1. The CDR3 is 17 amino acids. CDR1 and CDR2 from the germline V gene are SEHNR and FQNEAQ (reference sequence). Trimming at V came to 1 base and at J to 5 bases, leaving 7 bases not matched to a gene. CDR3 bases: TGTGCCAGCAGCTTAGGACAGGGGAGAAATGATAATTCACCCCTCCACTTT. Encoded protein: CASSLGQGRNDNSPLHF. The whole variable domain, remainder taken from reference TRBV7-9 and TRBJ1-6, is DTGVSQNPRHKITKRGQNVTFRCDPISEHNRLYWYRQTLGQGPEFLTYFQNEAQLEKSRLLSDRFSAERPKGSFSTLEIQRTEQGDSAMYLCASSLGQGRNDNSPLHFGNGTRLTVT.

The genes are TRBV6-5 and TRBJ2-5; 7 positions agree with TRBD1. This CDR3 is 14 amino acids long. Trimming cost V 2 bases and J 5 bases; bases outside gene matches: 5. Germline V lookup: CDR1 MNHEY, CDR2 SVGAGI. CDR3 nucleotide sequence: TGTGCCAGCAGTTACGGGAGCAGGGGGGAGACCCAGTACTTC. Its translation: CASSYGSRGETQYF.

V usage is TRBV15 and J usage is TRBJ2-1, with a possible D match to TRBD2 (6 bases). V was pared by 1 base and J by 2 bases, with 9 bases between. Germline assignment: CDR1 LNHNV and CDR2 YYDKDF (reference sequence). The CDR3 has 15 residues. CDR3 sequence reads: CATSRAGVTYNEQFF. The CDR3 DNA is TGTGCCACCAGCAGAGCGGGGGTCACCTACAATGAGCAGTTCTTC. The full variable domain, in which reference TRBV15 and TRBJ2-1 provide the parts outside the CDR3, is DAMVIQNPRYQVTQFGKPVTLSCSQTLNHNVMYWYQQKSSQAPKLLFHYYDKDFNNEADTPDNFQSRRPNTSFCFLDIRSPGLGDTAMYLCATSRAGVTYNEQFFGPGTRLTVL.

The rearrangement links TRBV30 to TRBJ2-3, with D possibly matching TRBD1 (6 bases). The CDR3 has 15 residues. Germline CDR1 is GTSNPN and CDR2 is SVGIG (reference sequence). V lost 1 base to trimming and J lost 1 base, with 12 bases between them. Here the CDR3 DNA reads TGTGCCTGGAGTGCCCCCAGGGGAGGCACAGATACGCAGTATTTT. Translating it yields CAWSAPRGGTDTQYF.

This chain connects TRBV30 to TRBJ2-1; no clear D. This CDR3 comprises 15 residues. The germline CDR1 and CDR2 sequences are GTSNPN and SVGIG (reference sequence). Deletions cut 0 bases from V and 3 bases from J, with 12 bases between. As DNA, the CDR3 is TGTGCCTGGAGTGTAGGGAAACTCCTCTACAATGAGCAGTTCTTC. Amino acid sequence: CAWSVGKLLYNEQFF.

The chain recombines TRBV7-9 with TRBJ2-7; D is unclear. The CDR3 totals 12 residues. Trimming removed 6 bases from V and 6 bases from J, with 12 bases in between. From germline, CDR1 is SEHNR and CDR2 FQNEAQ (reference sequence). CDR3 residues: CASSHSGGEQYF. CDR3 in DNA: TGTGCCAGCAGTCATTCGGGCGGCGAGCAGTACTTC.

V is TRBV5-1 and J is TRBJ2-5; D unclear. The CDR3 has 13 residues. Germline V gene sequence: CDR1 SGHRS, CDR2 YFSETQ. Trimming took off 3 bases at V and 1 base at J, with 7 bases between the two ends. CDR3 residues: CASSSEIQETQYF. The CDR3 region has the DNA TGCGCCAGCAGCTCTGAGATCCAAGAGACCCAGTACTTC.

As for this clone: One end of the junction varies from germline; a read error may be responsible. The chain employs TRBV3-1 (or the pseudogene TRBV3-2) and TRBJ2-7; no reliable D call. This CDR3 has 9 amino acids. CDR1 and CDR2 from the germline V gene are LGHDT and YNNKEL (reference sequence). The CDR3 loop reads CASSQESIF. The CDR3 DNA follows: TGTGCCAGCAGCCAAGAATCTATCTTC.

The count of this clone is one. This rearrangement joins TRBV30 to TRBJ2-3, with D perhaps TRBD1 or TRBD2 (5 bases each). Germline V lookup: CDR1 GTSNPN, CDR2 SVGIG (reference sequence). This CDR3 is built from 15 residues. Trimming took off 1 base at V and 2 bases at J, with 13 bases between the two ends. CDR3 sequence: CAWSAAADNTDTQYF. The CDR3 DNA reads TGTGCCTGGAGTGCAGCAGCGGACAACACAGATACGCAGTATTTT.

There are a few counts of this clone. The V call is TRBV30, the J call TRBJ1-1, with unresolved D. Trimming left V 2 bases short and J 0 bases short, with 7 bases between. The CDR3 has 13 amino acids. Germline V gives CDR1 GTSNPN, CDR2 SVGIG (reference sequence). For the CDR3, the DNA is TGTGCCTGGAGTTTCGGGGTGAACACTGAAGCTTTCTTT. Translating it yields CAWSFGVNTEAFF.

J is TRBJ2-3 and V is TRBV4-2; 9 nucleotides agree with TRBD1. The CDR3 covers 15 residues. The germline gives CDR1 LGHNA, CDR2 YNFKEQ. V gave up 4 bases and J gave up 1 base; unmatched junction bases: 3. DNA of the CDR3: TGTGCCAGCAGCCCGGACAGGGGCCGCACAGATACGCAGTATTTT. It is translated as CASSPDRGRTDTQYF.

This clone was seen a handful of times. The chain combines TRBV29-1 with TRBJ2-6, with D maybe TRBD1 (7 bases). This CDR3 comprises 16 residues. V lost 4 bases and J 2 bases, leaving 15 bases between the germline ends. CDR1 and CDR2 (germline): SQVTM, ANQGSEA. The CDR3 sequence is CSVVQGGSTGANVLTF. The CDR3 coding sequence is TGCAGCGTTGTTCAGGGGGGAAGTACTGGGGCCAACGTCCTGACTTTC.

V is TRBV5-4 and J is TRBJ2-1, with a tentative D call TRBD1 (5 bases). There are 14 residues in the CDR3. Germline V CDR1 and CDR2: SGHNT, YYREEE (reference sequence). Trimming pared 2 bases from V and 6 bases from J, leaving 12 bases between. CDR3 DNA: TGTGCCAGCAGCTTCGTTGGCAGGGTCAATGAGCAGTTCTTC. Protein product: CASSFVGRVNEQFF.

CDR3 sequence reads: CASGSSGATNEQFF. For the CDR3, the DNA is TGTGCCAGCGGTTCTAGCGGGGCGACCAATGAGCAGTTCTTC. V is TRBV2 and J is TRBJ2-1; 9 bases are a match to TRBD2. With V trimmed by 8 bases and J by 6 bases, 8 bases remained unmatched. This CDR3 contains 14 residues. Germline CDR1 is SNHLY and CDR2 is FYNNEI.

This clone came up a few times. The chain couples TRBV11-2 to TRBJ1-2; perhaps TRBD1 as D (5 bases). The germline V gene encodes CDR1 SGHAT and CDR2 FQNNGV. The CDR3 extends over 13 amino acids. Trimming removed 7 bases from V and 8 bases from J, with 17 bases in between. CDR3 in amino acids: CASTQHGGLGYTF. DNA of the CDR3: TGTGCCAGCACACAACACGGGGGTTTGGGCTACACCTTC.

This chain links TRBV29-1 with TRBJ2-5; TRBD1 is a possible D gene (7 bases). The CDR3 has 13 amino acids. Trimming took 7 bases from V and 5 from J, leaving 17 bases between them. CDR1 and CDR2 (germline): SQVTM, ANQGSEA. The CDR3 DNA reads TGCAGCGCCCCCAGGGGGGTCGGGGAGACCCAGTACTTC. Translated, it gives CSAPRGVGETQYF.

This clone occurred a few times. The chain combines TRBV29-1 with TRBJ2-1; D may be TRBD1 or TRBD2 (6 bases each). The germline V gene encodes CDR1 SQVTM and CDR2 ANQGSEA. The CDR3 is made up of 13 amino acids. Trimming cost V 6 bases and J 9 bases, with 18 bases left between them. The CDR3 here is CSVGLLTGREQFF. In DNA, the CDR3 is TGCAGCGTGGGACTCCTGACAGGCCGTGAGCAGTTCTTC.

The rearrangement joins TRBV30 to TRBJ2-7; weak D call: TRBD2 (5 bases). CDR3 length equals 12 residues. Germline lookup yields CDR1 GTSNPN and CDR2 SVGIG (reference sequence). Trimming stripped 7 bases from V and 0 bases from J, with 10 bases between. This CDR3 is CAYQRNSYEQYF. The DNA of the CDR3 is TGTGCCTACCAGCGGAACTCCTACGAGCAGTACTTC.

To note about this clone: Other DNA sequences within the sample encode an identical CDR3. This chain links TRBV29-1 with TRBJ2-2; TRBD1 might be the D (5 bases). The CDR3 contains 12 residues. The V and J ends lost 7 bases and 0 bases respectively, with 6 bases between them. The germline V gene has CDR1 SQVTM and CDR2 ANQGSEA. In nucleotides, the CDR3 is TGCAGCGCAGGGCCGAACACCGGGGAGCTGTTTTTT. It translates to CSAGPNTGELFF.

The V gene is TRBV23-1, the J gene TRBJ1-2; no clear D gene. TRBV23-1 is given ORF status, its function remaining uncertain. V lost 0 bases, J lost 3 bases, and 11 bases lay in between. CDR3 length: 15 amino acids. The CDR3 sequence is CASSQSTPPDYGYTF. In nucleotides, the CDR3 is TGCGCCAGCAGTCAATCTACTCCGCCGGACTATGGCTACACCTTC.

This clone showed up just a few times. V and J are TRBV29-1 and TRBJ2-2; a possible D gene is TRBD1 (6 bases). The CDR3 extends over 13 amino acids. Deletions cut 7 bases from V and 3 bases from J, with 12 bases between. Germline assignment: CDR1 SQVTM and CDR2 ANQGSEA. CDR3 protein: CSGRDIYTGELFF. DNA for the CDR3: TGCAGCGGCCGGGACATATACACCGGGGAGCTGTTTTTT.

This chain links TRBV29-1 with TRBJ2-5; TRBD1 agrees at 8 bases. J was trimmed by 4 bases and V by 7 bases; bases with no gene match: 11. Germline CDR1 is SQVTM and CDR2 is ANQGSEA. The CDR3 is 14 amino acids. CDR3 DNA sequence: TGCAGCGGGTCCGGGACAGGAAAGCGAGAGACCCAGTACTTC. It encodes CSGSGTGKRETQYF. Combining the CDR3 with reference TRBV29-1 and TRBJ2-5 gives the whole variable domain SAVISQKPSRDICQRGTSLTIQCQVDSQVTMMFWYRQQPGQSLTLIATANQGSEATYESGFVIDKFPISRPNLTFSTLTVSNMSPEDSSIYLCSGSGTGKRETQYFGPGTRLLVL.

This clone showed up just a few times. The chain is built from TRBV29-1 and TRBJ2-4; D is unresolved. Trimming cost V 4 bases and J 6 bases, with 10 bases left between them. The germline V gene has CDR1 SQVTM and CDR2 ANQGSEA. The CDR3 length is 12 residues. CDR3 coding DNA: TGCAGCGTTGGACCGGCCTCAAACATTCAGTACTTC. It is translated as CSVGPASNIQYF.

The chain combines TRBV5-1 with TRBJ2-1; tentatively, D is TRBD2 (5 bases). The germline CDR1 and CDR2 sequences are SGHRS and YFSETQ. The V end was cut by 0 bases, the J end by 5 bases, with 12 bases between. The CDR3 is made up of 15 amino acids. The CDR3 DNA reads TGCGCCAGCAGCTTGGTCCGGGGAGCGGACAATGAGCAGTTCTTC. Protein: CASSLVRGADNEQFF.

This clone came up once. The chain uses TRBV13 and TRBJ2-5; no reliable D call. The germline CDR1 and CDR2 sequences are PRHDT and FYEKMQ (reference sequence). Deletions cut 2 bases from V and 1 base from J, with 5 bases between. This CDR3 region has 13 residues. In DNA, the CDR3 is TGTGCCAGCAGCTTACCCCCCCAAGAGACCCAGTACTTC. It yields the protein CASSLPPQETQYF.

The V and J genes are TRBV5-1 and TRBJ2-1; possibly TRBD1 for D (6 bases). Germline CDR1 is SGHRS and CDR2 is YFSETQ. V shed 3 bases and J shed 3 bases, with 7 bases lying between them. The CDR3 is 13 residues long. As DNA, the CDR3 is TGCGCCAGCAGCTCGGACAGCTACAATGAGCAGTTCTTC. Amino acids: CASSSDSYNEQFF.